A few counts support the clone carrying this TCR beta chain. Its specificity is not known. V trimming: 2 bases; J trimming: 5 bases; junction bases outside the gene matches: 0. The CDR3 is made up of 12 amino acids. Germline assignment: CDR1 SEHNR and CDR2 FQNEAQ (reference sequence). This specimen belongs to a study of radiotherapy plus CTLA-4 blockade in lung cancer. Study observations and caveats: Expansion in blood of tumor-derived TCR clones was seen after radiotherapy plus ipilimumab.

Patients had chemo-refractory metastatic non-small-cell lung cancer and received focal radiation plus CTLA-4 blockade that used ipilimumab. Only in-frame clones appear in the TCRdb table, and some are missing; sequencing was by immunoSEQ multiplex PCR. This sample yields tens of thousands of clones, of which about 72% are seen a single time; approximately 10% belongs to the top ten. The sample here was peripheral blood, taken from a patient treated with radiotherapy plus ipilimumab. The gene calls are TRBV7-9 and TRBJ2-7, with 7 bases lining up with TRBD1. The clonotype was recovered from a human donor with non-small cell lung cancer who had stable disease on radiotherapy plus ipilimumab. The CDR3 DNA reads TGTGCCAGCAGCTTAACAGGGGACGAGCAGTACGTC. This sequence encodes CASSLTGDEQYV.